These 20 T cell receptor beta chains came from one sample sequenced in a study of blood T cell repertoires in COVID-19. The method was immunoSEQ multiplex PCR; TCRdb's version includes in-frame clones alone and lacks a portion of them. The table has some 170,000 clones, over 80% seen once. The sample comprised peripheral blood. All receptors derive from a woman aged 40 to 50 with COVID-19, enrolled during active disease.

The chain is built from TRBV28 and TRBJ2-1; 8 nucleotides line up with TRBD2. Germline lookup yields CDR1 MDHEN and CDR2 SYDVKM. The CDR3 contains 14 residues. With 3 bases clipped from V and 8 bases from J, the junction kept 6 bases outside the gene matches. CDR3 loop: CASSFSSGTDEQFF. The CDR3 coding sequence is TGTGCCAGCAGTTTCAGTAGCGGGACGGATGAGCAGTTCTTC. Full variable domain (remainder filled in from reference TRBV28 and TRBJ2-1): DVKVTQSSRYLVKRTGEKVFLECVQDMDHENMFWYRQDPGLGLRLIYFSYDVKMKEKGDIPEGYSVSREKKERFSLILESASTNQTSMYLCASSFSSGTDEQFFGPGTRLTVL.

The gene calls are TRBV7-9 and TRBJ1-2; D gene unclear. CDR1 SEHNR and CDR2 FQNEAQ come from the germline V gene (reference sequence). The CDR3 extends over 14 amino acids. The germline V and J ends were trimmed by 0 bases and 14 bases, with 19 bases remaining between them. This chain's CDR3 is CASSLASPGPQLTF. CDR3 nucleotides: TGTGCCAGCAGCTTAGCGTCGCCAGGCCCTCAATTGACCTTC.

This clone was picked up a small number of times. The rearrangement joins TRBV9 to TRBJ1-5; D gene unclear. The ends were cut back, 3 bases at V and 0 bases at J, with 7 bases in the middle. The CDR3 has 14 amino acids. Per the germline V gene, CDR1 is SGDLS and CDR2 is YYNGEE. CDR3 in DNA: TGTGCCAGCAGCGGAGGGTATAGCAATCAGCCCCAGCATTTT. This sequence encodes CASSGGYSNQPQHF.

This chain links TRBV4-1 with TRBJ2-5, with TRBD1 matching 7 bases. The CDR3 has 14 residues. V dropped 1 base and J dropped 5; count of bases not matched to a gene: 4. Per germline, CDR1 MGHRA and CDR2 YSYEKL. The CDR3 here is CASSQGPRGETQYF. The DNA of the CDR3 is TGCGCCAGCAGCCAAGGGCCCAGGGGGGAGACCCAGTACTTC.

The J gene is TRBJ2-1, the V gene TRBV4-1; D may be TRBD2 (5 bases). This CDR3 spans 12 amino acids. V gave up 3 bases and J gave up 7 bases, with 7 bases separating them. Per the germline V gene, CDR1 is MGHRA and CDR2 is YSYEKL. The CDR3 loop is CASSHTSNEQFF. Here the CDR3 DNA reads TGCGCCAGCAGCCACACTAGTAATGAGCAGTTCTTC.

The J gene is TRBJ2-6, the V gene TRBV5-1; 12 nucleotides match TRBD2. The CDR3 contains 18 residues. V shed 5 bases, J shed 0 bases, and the junction held 6 bases outside the gene matches. Germline CDR1 and CDR2: SGHRS and YFSETQ. The CDR3, as DNA: TGCGCCAGCAGATTCGGACTAGCGGGGTTCTCTGGGGCCAACGTCCTGACTTTC. Translation: CASRFGLAGFSGANVLTF. The full variable domain, in which reference TRBV5-1 and TRBJ2-6 provide the parts outside the CDR3, is KAGVTQTPRYLIKTRGQQVTLSCSPISGHRSVSWYQQTPGQGLQFLFEYFSETQRNKGNFPGRFSGRQFSNSRSEMNVSTLELGDSALYLCASRFGLAGFSGANVLTFGAGSRLTVL.

This clone has a handful of counts. The chain couples TRBV6-2 or TRBV6-3 to TRBJ1-1, with D maybe TRBD1 (6 bases). Germline V CDR1 and CDR2: MNHEY, SVGEGT. The CDR3 length is 16 residues. The V and J ends lost 0 bases and 0 bases respectively, with 11 bases between them. CDR3 residues: CASSYSRGTLNTEAFF. CDR3 DNA: TGTGCCAGCAGTTACTCGAGGGGGACACTGAACACTGAAGCTTTCTTT.

The rearrangement links TRBV24-1 to TRBJ2-1; D remains ambiguous. Germline CDR1 is KGHDR and CDR2 is SFDVKD. The ends were cut back, 5 bases at V and 2 bases at J, with 12 bases in the middle. This CDR3 is 15 amino acids long. The CDR3: CATSVAAKTYNEQFF. In nucleotides, the CDR3 is TGTGCCACCAGTGTGGCCGCCAAGACCTACAATGAGCAGTTCTTC.

The DNA for the CDR3 is TGCGCCAGCAGCTTGGACTCTAGCGGGAGGGGGGATACGCAGTATTTT. It encodes CASSLDSSGRGDTQYF. The V and J genes are TRBV5-1 and TRBJ2-3; 12 bases align to TRBD2. This CDR3 has 16 residues. V shed 0 bases, J shed 6 bases, and the junction held 5 bases outside the gene matches. CDR1 and CDR2 from the germline V gene are SGHRS and YFSETQ.

CDR3 in DNA: TGCGCCAGCAGCGGCGGGGGGGCCTCCGGCGAGCAGTACTTC. Amino acids: CASSGGGASGEQYF. The chain uses TRBV5-1 and TRBJ2-7, with 9 bases aligning to TRBD2. Trimming at V came to 4 bases and at J to 6 bases, leaving 8 bases not matched to a gene. Germline values: CDR1 SGHRS, CDR2 YFSETQ. The CDR3 loop spans 14 amino acids.

The chain uses TRBV11-3 and TRBJ2-2; 10 bases match TRBD2. The CDR3 spans 20 residues. Germline-derived CDR1 and CDR2 are SGHNT and YENEEA. Unmatched junction bases numbered 11, after V lost 1 base and J lost 0 bases. In DNA, the CDR3 is TGTGCCAGCAGCTTAGTGGGGCGTCTAGCGGGAGAGTCGAACACCGGGGAGCTGTTTTTT. Translating gives CASSLVGRLAGESNTGELFF.

The CDR3 protein is CASSKVGRFAWGLNTEAFF. The CDR3 DNA is TGTGCCAGCAGCAAAGTGGGGCGGTTCGCTTGGGGCCTGAACACTGAAGCTTTCTTT. The V gene is TRBV21-1, the J gene TRBJ1-1; the table gives TRBD1 as D, unverified against the DNA. TRBV21-1 is reported as a pseudogene. The CDR3 is made up of 19 amino acids.

The J gene is TRBJ2-7, the V gene TRBV27; perhaps TRBD1 as D (6 bases). Trimming pared 6 bases from V and 0 bases from J, leaving 15 bases between. Germline V CDR1 and CDR2: MNHEY, SMNVEV (reference sequence). This CDR3 comprises 15 residues. CDR3 coding DNA: TGTGCCAGCAGATTGCTGGGACAACGCTCCTACGAGCAGTACTTC. This sequence encodes CASRLLGQRSYEQYF.

The gene calls are TRBV5-1 and TRBJ2-7; TRBD2 might be the D (6 bases). V lost 0 bases and J lost 2, with 9 bases in between. Germline values: CDR1 SGHRS, CDR2 YFSETQ. There are 14 residues in the CDR3. The CDR3 reads CASSLEGLPYEQYF. As DNA, the CDR3 is TGCGCCAGCAGCTTGGAGGGACTCCCCTACGAGCAGTACTTC.

The chain recombines TRBV19 with TRBJ2-7; perhaps TRBD1 as D (5 bases). The V and J ends lost 3 bases and 5 bases respectively, with 14 bases between them. Germline CDR1 and CDR2: LNHDA and SQIVND (reference sequence). This CDR3 contains 14 residues. The CDR3 nucleotides read TGTGCCAGTAGTATCAGGGTACGAAGGGACGAGCAGTACTTC. Its protein product is CASSIRVRRDEQYF.

The chain couples TRBV5-1 to TRBJ2-1, with a tentative D call TRBD1 (6 bases). Germline V CDR1 and CDR2: SGHRS, YFSETQ. Trimming removed 4 bases from V and 1 base from J, with 12 bases in between. The CDR3 extends over 15 amino acids. Here the CDR3 DNA reads TGCGCCAGCAGCATCACAGGGAAGTCCTACAATGAGCAGTTCTTC. This gives the protein CASSITGKSYNEQFF.

The CDR3 loop reads CATGAPWPNSPLHF. The CDR3 nucleotides are TGTGCCACAGGGGCTCCCTGGCCCAATTCACCCCTCCACTTT. The gene calls are TRBV3-1 (or the pseudogene TRBV3-2) and TRBJ1-6; a possible D gene is TRBD1 (6 bases). The CDR3 contains 14 residues. The V end lost 10 bases, the J end lost 7 bases, and 17 bases lay between the germline ends. Germline V gene lookup returns CDR1 LGHDT and CDR2 YNNKEL (reference sequence).

Turning to this clone: Within the sample, other DNA sequences also encode this same CDR3. The rearrangement joins TRBV9 to TRBJ1-6; D is ambiguous. CDR1 and CDR2 (germline): SGDLS, YYNGEE. Trimming stripped 4 bases from V and 0 bases from J, with 8 bases between. CDR3 length: 15 amino acids. The CDR3 is CASSPPGSYNSPLHF. The CDR3 nucleotides read TGTGCCAGCAGCCCCCCGGGCTCCTATAATTCACCCCTCCACTTT.

The rearrangement uses TRBV6-5 and TRBJ2-7, with D hard to call. The germline V gene has CDR1 MNHEY and CDR2 SVGAGI. The ends were cut back, 7 bases at V and 1 base at J, with 8 bases in the middle. This CDR3 is 12 amino acids long. CDR3 sequence reads: CASTHTSYEQYF. The CDR3 region has the DNA TGTGCCAGCACGCACACATCCTACGAGCAGTACTTC.

CDR3 loop: CASSQLRSLYGYTF. The CDR3 bases are TGTGCCAGCAGCCAATTGCGGAGCCTCTATGGCTACACCTTC. The chain links TRBV3-1 (or the pseudogene TRBV3-2) to TRBJ1-2, with D uncertain. The CDR3 covers 14 residues. V was clipped by 2 bases and J by 4 bases, with 11 bases between them. In germline, CDR1 is LGHDT, CDR2 YNNKEL (reference sequence).